The sample holds one count of the clone carrying this T cell receptor (beta chain). Its antigen is as yet unknown. The table came from immunoSEQ multiplex PCR; TCRdb's copy has only in-frame clones and leaves some out. The table includes 120,000 or so clones, around 81% detected once. The sample is drawn from a study of radiation and T cells in renal cell carcinoma. Looking at the study overall: Nephrectomy followed 15 Gy stereotactic body radiation by 4 weeks. Study findings and constraints: Top tumor clonotypes rose in blood 2 weeks post-radiation, then contracted.

Trimming shortened V by 5 bases and J by 6 bases, and 14 bases separated the two germline ends. The germline V gene encodes CDR1 SGHNT and CDR2 YENEEA. The CDR3 runs 14 residues. Time point of the sample: blood 2 weeks post-SBRT. This sample's treatment: 15 Gy SBRT to primary tumor, nephrectomy 4 weeks later. Serial blood draws occurred at baseline and 2 and 4 weeks post-SBRT. Clear cell pathology was present in this patient's renal cell carcinoma. This chain uses TRBV11-3 with TRBJ2-1; either TRBD1 or TRBD2 may fit D (5 bases each). The sequence derives from a man in his forties or fifties with renal cell carcinoma. Sequencing used blood, obtained from a patient whose treatment included radiotherapy and nephrectomy. This CDR3 is CASSRIRGGNEQFF. CDR3 DNA: TGTGCCAGCAGCCGGATTCGGGGCGGCAATGAGCAGTTCTTC.